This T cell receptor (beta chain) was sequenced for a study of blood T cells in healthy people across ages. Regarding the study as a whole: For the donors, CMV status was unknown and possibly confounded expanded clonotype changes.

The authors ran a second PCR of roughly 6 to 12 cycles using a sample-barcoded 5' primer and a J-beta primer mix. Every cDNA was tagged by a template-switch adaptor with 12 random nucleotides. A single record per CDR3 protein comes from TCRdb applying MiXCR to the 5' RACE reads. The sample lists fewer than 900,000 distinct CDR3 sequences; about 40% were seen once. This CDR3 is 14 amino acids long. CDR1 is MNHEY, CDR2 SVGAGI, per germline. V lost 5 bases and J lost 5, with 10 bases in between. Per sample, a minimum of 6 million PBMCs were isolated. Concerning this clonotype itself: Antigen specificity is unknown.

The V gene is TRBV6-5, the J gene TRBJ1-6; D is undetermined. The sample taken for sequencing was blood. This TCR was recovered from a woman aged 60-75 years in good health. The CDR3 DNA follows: TGTGCCAGCAGTAGACAAAGGGATAATTCACCCCTCCACTTT. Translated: CASSRQRDNSPLHF.